This TCR beta chain was retrieved from a study of T cells after yellow fever vaccination. Regarding the study as a whole: Weaker overall, the secondary response nonetheless peaked faster (day 5 versus 15). Abundant bulk-derived clonotypes could contaminate FACS-sorted repertoires.

Template switching with 5'RACE generated the TCR cDNA and added a universal primer site and UMIs. MiXCR was run by TCRdb on the 5' RACE reads, yielding one entry per CDR3 protein. Of hundreds of thousands of distinct CDR3 sequences in the sample, around 4% were seen once. This clonotype occurred many times. No antigen is known for it. This TCR derives from a man aged 18 to 29 who received the YFV17D yellow fever vaccine. The sequenced sample was PBMCs, obtained on the day of the yellow fever booster vaccination.

As DNA, the CDR3 is TGTGCCACCACGGCGGGGGCGCCAATCGATGAGCAGTTCTTC. Its translation is CATTAGAPIDEQFF. The chain recombines TRBV24-1 with TRBJ2-1, with D possibly TRBD2 on 7 matching bases. This CDR3 region has 14 residues. The ends were cut back, 8 bases at V and 8 bases at J, with 18 bases in the middle. Germline V gives CDR1 KGHDR, CDR2 SFDVKD.